This T cell receptor beta chain was sequenced in a study of blood T cell repertoires in COVID-19 (dated by TCRdb to the early 2020s). Study-wide context: Samples covering the acute and convalescent phases of COVID-19 were provided by collaborators in the United States, Italy and Spain. The prospective study material was composed of cDNA or gDNA derived from T cells, B-cell-depleted T cells, or PBMCs. Deeply sampled blood TCRbeta repertoires from subjects exposed to, actively infected with, or recovered from COVID-19 were included in the dataset. A freely available public database, intended as a resource for researchers studying the immune response to SARS-CoV-2, is where the repertoires were released. Samples were obtained from the ongoing ImmuneRACE study (first 160 participants) and from over 1,000 subjects provided by 6 global collaborators. Sample metadata almost always included a de-identified subject ID, COVID-19 status, age in years and sex. Where HLA class I and class II types were available, the types were taken from metadata supplied by the sample provider, not from assay-based typing.

To note about this clone: Its cognate antigen has yet to be identified. Base quality data are lacking; no much larger clone is found one base away.

Participants in the prospective study were enrolled through a virtual design, were aged about 18 to 90 years, and lived in roughly 25 United States geographic areas. Cohort assignment in the prospective study relied on participant-reported clinical history from a screening survey and a study questionnaire. Exposed participants were defined as having been in contact with someone with a PCR-confirmed or clinician-diagnosed COVID-19 case within 2 weeks of study entry. In the prospective study, whole blood, serum and a nasopharyngeal or oropharyngeal swab were collected from each participant by mobile phlebotomists. Participants in the prospective study had the option to provide additional blood draws and questionnaires over an approximately 2-month period. Before DNA extraction, blood samples from the prospective study were shipped at room temperature or frozen. TCRbeta CDR3 regions were amplified from genomic DNA using the immunoSEQ Assay, a bias-controlled multiplex PCR. Per the source publication's procedure: Within the assay, amplification of reference gene primers was used to estimate how many nucleated cells each sample contained. Sequence reads were collapsed and filtered to measure the absolute abundance of every unique TCRbeta CDR3 rearrangement. For each sample, productive Simpson clonality was calculated as the square root of Simpson's diversity index over productive rearrangements. TCRdb carries this immuneACCESS record with in-frame sequences only. Its versions omit some clonotypes, under half of them owing to an unresolved V gene in the studies checked, with the rest unexplained. D and trimming were read from the DNA, whereas the V and J calls and clone size are those reported in that table. The sample yields roughly 400,000 clones; approximately 91% were counted once. Approximately 1.5% of the sample rests with the top ten.

Per the germline V gene, SNHLY is the CDR1 and FYNNEI is the CDR2. Here V drops 6 bases and J drops 2 bases, and the junction holds 5 bases not matched to any gene. The CDR3 starts with the cysteine, ends with the phenylalanine, and has 14 residues. CDR3 DNA is the only sequence kept; it has 42 bases, read in frame from the first base. Overall study outcomes, separate from this receptor: Clinical and demographic metadata were provided uncurated, with the amount varying by source and participant.

This chain is built from TRBV2 and TRBJ1-1; 8 junctional bases match TRBD1. The receptor was isolated from a woman between 18 and 30 years old who had been exposed to COVID-19. Sequences were obtained from PBMCs or T cells enriched from blood (not recorded which). The CDR3 region reads CASSRDRYNTEAFF. In nucleotide form, the sequence is TGTGCCAGCAGCCGGGACAGGTACAACACTGAAGCTTTCTTT.